These 5 T cell receptor beta chains share one sample of origin, sequenced in a study of control samples from healthy donors and cancer patients. Sequencing used immunoSEQ multiplex PCR; TCRdb keeps in-frame clones, though not all of them. The table includes 85,000 to 110,000 clones, 75% to 90% detected once. The material sequenced was PBMCs. The receptors were gathered from a man in his sixties with lung cancer.

V and J are TRBV27 and TRBJ2-7; D may be TRBD2 (5 bases). The CDR3 covers 14 residues. Trimming removed 2 bases at V and 7 bases at J, with 15 bases between. CDR1 and CDR2 (germline): MNHEY, SMNVEV (reference sequence). In DNA, the CDR3 is TGTGCCAGCAGTTTAAGAGGGCAGGCTTTGGAGCAGTACTTC. Residues: CASSLRGQALEQYF.

V and J are TRBV18 and TRBJ2-5, with a possible D match to TRBD2 (5 bases). Deletions cut 2 bases from V and 1 base from J, with 8 bases between. Germline V lookup: CDR1 KGHSH, CDR2 LQKENI. The CDR3 covers 14 residues. CDR3 protein: CASSPVGVQETQYF. CDR3 coding DNA: TGTGCCAGCTCACCAGTCGGGGTCCAAGAGACCCAGTACTTC.

V and J are TRBV7-8 and TRBJ1-2; D gene uncertain. The CDR3 loop spans 11 amino acids. Germline V CDR1 and CDR2: SGHVS, FQNEAQ. Trimming shortened V by 1 base and J by 6 bases, and 3 bases separated the two germline ends. CDR3 sequence (DNA): TGTGCCAGCAGCTTAGGGGATGGCTACACCTTC. It codes for CASSLGDGYTF.

The V call is TRBV30, the J call TRBJ1-1, with D unresolved. V lost 0 bases, J lost 0 bases, and 5 bases lay in between. Germline V CDR1 and CDR2: GTSNPN, SVGIG (reference sequence). This CDR3 has 13 residues. CDR3 nucleotides: TGTGCCTGGAGTGTAACCGTGAACACTGAAGCTTTCTTT. Protein product: CAWSVTVNTEAFF.

The rearrangement uses TRBV7-3 and TRBJ2-1; 7 bases align to TRBD2. Trimming removed 1 base from V and 0 bases from J; junction bases left unmatched: 9. The CDR3 loop spans 18 amino acids. The germline gives CDR1 SGHTA, CDR2 FQGTGA. CDR3 sequence (DNA): TGTGCCAGCAGCTTAAGCGACCGCGGGGGACCCTCCTACAATGAGCAGTTCTTC. Translation: CASSLSDRGGPSYNEQFF. Filled out from reference TRBV7-3 and TRBJ2-1, the complete variable domain reads GAGVSQTPSNKVTEKGKYVELRCDPISGHTALYWYRQSLGQGPEFLIYFQGTGAADDSGLPNDRFFAVRPEGSVSTLKIQRTERGDSAVYLCASSLSDRGGPSYNEQFFGPGTRLTVL.